Listed here are 21 T cell receptor beta chains from one sample, sequenced in a study of response to subunit inactivated influenza vaccine. Each CDR3 protein is one row after TCRdb ran MiXCR on the RT-PCR reads. The table lists approximately 570,000 distinct CDR3 sequences, less than 8% of them singletons. Specimen: PBMCs from blood, collected roughly 24 months after vaccination. Source of these receptors: a man aged 50-75 years who received an inactivated influenza vaccine.

The rearrangement uses TRBV9 and TRBJ1-5, with TRBD1 as a possible D gene (5 bases). Trimming removed 0 bases from V and 4 bases from J, with 11 bases in between. CDR1 is SGDLS and CDR2 is YYNGEE in the germline V gene. The CDR3 loop spans 15 amino acids. The CDR3 reads CASSVAGTVNQPQHF. CDR3 DNA: TGTGCCAGCAGCGTAGCAGGGACGGTGAATCAGCCCCAGCATTTT.

This clonotype appeared many times. The chain uses TRBV4-1 and TRBJ1-1; D is perhaps TRBD1 (6 bases). The V end was cut by 4 bases, the J end by 4 bases, with 13 bases between. This CDR3 has 14 amino acids. Per the germline V gene, CDR1 is MGHRA and CDR2 is YSYEKL. As DNA, the CDR3 is TGCGCCAGCAGCCCTGGGACATTTCCCACTGAAGCTTTCTTT. Its protein is CASSPGTFPTEAFF.

This clonotype turned up a few times. The J gene is TRBJ2-1, the V gene TRBV4-3; TRBD2 matches 10 bases. The J segment lost 1 base and the V segment lost 2 bases, leaving 11 bases of the junction unmatched. The CDR3 has 19 residues. Per the germline V gene, CDR1 is LGHNA and CDR2 is YSLEER. The CDR3 sequence is CASSQKGLAGVNSYNEQFF. DNA of the CDR3: TGCGCCAGCAGCCAAAAGGGGCTAGCGGGAGTGAATTCCTACAATGAGCAGTTCTTC.

This clonotype was seen more than once but under ten times. The chain joins TRBV28 to TRBJ2-7, with D perhaps matching TRBD2 (7 bases). The CDR3 is made up of 13 amino acids. V was pared by 11 bases and J by 5 bases, with 19 bases between. Looked up from germline, CDR1 is MDHEN and CDR2 is SYDVKM. The CDR3 DNA reads as TGTGCCTGTGGGGGGGCTAGACTTGACGAGCAGTACTTC. Amino acids: CACGGARLDEQYF.

This clonotype was counted many times. The chain combines TRBV12-3 or TRBV12-4 with TRBJ2-1; D gene ambiguous. The length of the CDR3 is 12 residues. Trimming removed 7 bases from V and 0 bases from J, with 4 bases in between. This CDR3 reads CASTFSYNEQFF. The CDR3 DNA is TGTGCCAGCACCTTCTCCTACAATGAGCAGTTCTTC.

The table lists this clonotype with many counts. J is TRBJ1-1 and V is TRBV5-1; 11 nucleotides align to TRBD1. V gave up 2 bases and J gave up 6 bases; unmatched junction bases: 6. CDR1 SGHRS and CDR2 YFSETQ come from the germline V gene. The CDR3 extends over 15 amino acids. In DNA, the CDR3 is TGCGCCAGCAGCTTAAAAGGACAGGGGGCCTCTGAAGCTTTCTTT. As protein: CASSLKGQGASEAFF.

A note on this clonotype: The junction does not match germline at one end; this may be a read error. This chain connects TRBV7-9 to TRBJ1-2, with D possibly matching TRBD1 (5 bases). The CDR3 covers 14 residues. CDR1 is SEHNR and CDR2 is FQNEAQ in the germline V gene (reference sequence). The chain's CDR3 is CASSPHPGNYGYTF. CDR3 in DNA: TGTGCCAGCAGCCCCCATCCAGGGAACTATGGATACACCTTC.

This clonotype was detected many times. The CDR3 nucleotides read TGCGCCAGCAGCCAAGGGACAGGGTATGGCTACACCTTC. Translating it yields CASSQGTGYGYTF. The chain recombines TRBV4-3 with TRBJ1-2; TRBD1 matches 8 bases. Per the germline V gene, CDR1 is LGHNA and CDR2 is YSLEER. V lost 1 base and J lost 5; bases outside the gene matches: 0. This CDR3 spans 13 amino acids.

This clonotype was counted between two and nine times. V is TRBV12-3 or TRBV12-4 and J is TRBJ1-1; D may be TRBD1 (5 bases). The V and J ends lost 1 base and 4 bases respectively, with 16 bases between them. The CDR3 consists of 16 residues. CDR3 amino acids: CASSLGRRGVATEAFF. Written as DNA, the CDR3 is TGTGCCAGCAGTTTAGGGAGGAGGGGAGTTGCCACTGAAGCTTTCTTT.

This clonotype was seen many times. This sequence joins TRBV2 and TRBJ1-1, with unresolved D. Germline CDR1 reads SNHLY; CDR2 reads FYNNEI. The CDR3 is 12 residues long. V was trimmed by 3 bases and J by 5 bases, leaving 7 bases between them. The CDR3 bases are TGTGCCAGCAGTGACGGGGTAACTGAAGCTTTCTTT. This codes for CASSDGVTEAFF.

This clonotype turned up a few times. The rearrangement links TRBV12-3 or TRBV12-4 to TRBJ1-2; D unclear. The germline V and J ends were trimmed by 5 bases and 8 bases, with 12 bases remaining between them. This CDR3 comprises 12 residues. The DNA of the CDR3 is TGTGCCAGCAGTCCCGGAGCGGGCGGCTACACCTTC. Protein: CASSPGAGGYTF.

The J gene is TRBJ2-1, the V gene TRBV25-1; maybe TRBD1 (6 bases). V lost 7 bases, J lost 0 bases, and 19 bases lay in between. The CDR3 covers 17 residues. Germline assignment: CDR1 MGHDK and CDR2 SYGVNS. The CDR3 here is CASKGLGGGNSYNEQFF. The DNA for the CDR3 is TGTGCCAGCAAAGGTCTAGGGGGTGGGAACTCCTACAATGAGCAGTTCTTC.

V is TRBV5-1 and J is TRBJ2-1; possible D gene TRBD1, 6 bases. V dropped 0 bases and J dropped 11 bases, with 12 bases sitting between them. This CDR3 comprises 13 residues. Per the germline V gene, CDR1 is SGHRS and CDR2 is YFSETQ. CDR3 DNA: TGCGCCAGCAGCTTGGCCTCGGACAGTAAGCAGTTCTTC. Its translation is CASSLASDSKQFF. Looking up the rest from reference TRBV5-1 and TRBJ2-1 gives the full variable domain: KAGVTQTPRYLIKTRGQQVTLSCSPISGHRSVSWYQQTPGQGLQFLFEYFSETQRNKGNFPGRFSGRQFSNSRSEMNVSTLELGDSALYLCASSLASDSKQFFGPGTRLTVL.

This clonotype was seen at least ten times. The chain uses TRBV12-3 or TRBV12-4 and TRBJ2-2; D ambiguous. Trimming left V 6 bases short and J 7 bases short, with 12 bases between. The CDR3 has 13 residues. CDR3: CASSLQRVGELFF. CDR3 in DNA: TGTGCCAGCAGCTTACAGCGAGTCGGGGAGCTGTTTTTT.

This clonotype came up a few times. The chain joins TRBV6-2 or TRBV6-3 to TRBJ2-1; D may be TRBD1 (5 bases). The V and J ends lost 5 bases and 3 bases respectively, with 11 bases between them. The germline V gene has CDR1 MNHEY and CDR2 SVGEGT. This CDR3 is 14 amino acids long. CDR3 amino acids: CASSTGSYYNEQFF. The CDR3 DNA reads as TGTGCCAGCAGTACAGGCTCCTACTACAATGAGCAGTTCTTC.

The chain recombines TRBV4-1 with TRBJ2-2; perhaps D is TRBD1 or TRBD2 (5 bases each). CDR3 size: 15 residues. V was shortened by 4 bases and J by 5 bases, with 14 bases between the two germline ends. Germline V gives CDR1 MGHRA, CDR2 YSYEKL. The CDR3: CASSRTGPTTGELFF. CDR3 coding DNA: TGCGCCAGCAGCCGAACGGGACCAACGACCGGGGAGCTGTTTTTT.

V and J are TRBV5-1 and TRBJ1-5; 9 bases are a match to TRBD1. CDR1 SGHRS and CDR2 YFSETQ come from the germline V gene. The ends lost 4 bases at V and 6 bases at J; junction bases unmatched: 11. The length of the CDR3 is 16 residues. This chain's CDR3 is CASSPGGQGRGQPQHF. CDR3 in DNA: TGCGCCAGCAGCCCGGGGGGACAGGGAAGAGGTCAGCCCCAGCATTTT.

This clonotype was recorded a few times. A much larger clone lies a single base off, so this may be a read error. This chain uses TRBV12-3 or TRBV12-4 with TRBJ1-1; D is unclear. Trimming left V 2 bases short and J 6 bases short, with 4 bases between. The CDR3 consists of 11 residues. CDR3 in DNA: TGTGCCAGCAGTTTAACCTCTGAAGCTTTCTTT. It encodes CASSLTSEAFF.

The gene calls are TRBV6-1 and TRBJ1-1; D perhaps matches TRBD1 (5 bases). CDR1 and CDR2 from the germline V gene are MNHNS and SASEGT. This CDR3 region has 13 residues. Trimming removed 5 bases from V and 6 bases from J, with 13 bases in between. CDR3 sequence (DNA): TGTGCCAGCAGTCCCCACGGGGGATCTGAAGCTTTCTTT. The encoded protein is CASSPHGGSEAFF.

This clonotype was seen ten or more times. V usage is TRBV5-1 and J usage is TRBJ2-7, with D maybe TRBD2 (5 bases). Germline CDR1 is SGHRS and CDR2 is YFSETQ. The CDR3 length is 12 residues. Trimming cost V 4 bases and J 5 bases, with 10 bases left between them. In nucleotides, the CDR3 is TGCGCCAGCAGCAAGACACTAGACGAGCAGTACTTC. It translates to CASSKTLDEQYF.

This clonotype was seen many times. The chain links TRBV5-1 to TRBJ1-4; 7 positions agree with TRBD1. The germline gives CDR1 SGHRS, CDR2 YFSETQ. V shed 3 bases and J 8 bases; nucleotides not matched to a gene: 4. There are 13 residues in the CDR3. CDR3 DNA: TGCGCCAGCAGCTCAGGGGGAAGCGAAAAACTGTTTTTT. It encodes CASSSGGSEKLFF.